This T cell receptor (beta chain) was sequenced in a study of shared clonotypes between healthy human individuals. Study findings and constraints: In general, naive subsets displayed greater estimated richness than memory subsets did. In several donors, around 5.5% of naive CD4 clonotypes appeared in common.

V dropped 4 bases and J dropped 8 bases, with 21 bases sitting between them. Per germline, CDR1 MDHEN and CDR2 SYDVKM. CDR3 size: 16 residues. As to this clone: Antigen: not known.

The assay was immunoSEQ multiplex PCR, and TCRdb's table has in-frame clones only and misses some. The sample has approximately 2.5 million clones, over 85% seen once. The investigators split CD4+ cells into a CD45RA+ naive subset and a CD45RA-negative memory subset. Sequencing input: naive CD4+ T cells sorted from blood. The subset here: CD45RA+ positively selected. The chain is built from TRBV28 and TRBJ2-1; D could derive from TRBD1 or TRBD2 (5 bases each). This TCR was recovered from a man aged 18 to 30 in good health. The chain's CDR3 is CASSSPGLGSSDEQFF. DNA for the CDR3: TGTGCCAGCAGTTCACCGGGGCTGGGTAGTAGCGATGAGCAGTTCTTC.